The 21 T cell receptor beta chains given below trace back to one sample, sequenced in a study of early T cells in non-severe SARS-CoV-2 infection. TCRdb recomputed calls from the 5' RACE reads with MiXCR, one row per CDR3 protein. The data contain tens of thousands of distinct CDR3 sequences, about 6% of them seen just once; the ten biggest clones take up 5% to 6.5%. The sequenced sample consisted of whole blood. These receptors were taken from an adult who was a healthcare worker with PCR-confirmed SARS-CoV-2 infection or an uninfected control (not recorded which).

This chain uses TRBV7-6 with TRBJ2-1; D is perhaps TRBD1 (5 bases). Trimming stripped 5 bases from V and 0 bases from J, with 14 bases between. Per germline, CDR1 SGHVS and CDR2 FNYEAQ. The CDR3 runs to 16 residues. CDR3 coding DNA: TGTGCCAGCAGCGTTGACAGTACCAGCTCCTACAATGAGCAGTTCTTC. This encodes CASSVDSTSSYNEQFF.

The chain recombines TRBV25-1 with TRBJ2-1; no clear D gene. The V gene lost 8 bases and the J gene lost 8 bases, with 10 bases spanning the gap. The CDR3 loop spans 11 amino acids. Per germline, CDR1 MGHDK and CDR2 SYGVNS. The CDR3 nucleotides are TGTGCCAGCCTGAGCCTCGATGAGCAGTTCTTC. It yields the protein CASLSLDEQFF.

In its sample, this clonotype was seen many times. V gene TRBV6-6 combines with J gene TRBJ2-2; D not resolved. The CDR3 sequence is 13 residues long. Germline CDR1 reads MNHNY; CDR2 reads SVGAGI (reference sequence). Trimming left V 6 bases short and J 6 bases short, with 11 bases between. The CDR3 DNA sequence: TGTGCCAGCAGCTTCTCCCCTCCCGGGGAGCTGTTTTTT. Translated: CASSFSPPGELFF.

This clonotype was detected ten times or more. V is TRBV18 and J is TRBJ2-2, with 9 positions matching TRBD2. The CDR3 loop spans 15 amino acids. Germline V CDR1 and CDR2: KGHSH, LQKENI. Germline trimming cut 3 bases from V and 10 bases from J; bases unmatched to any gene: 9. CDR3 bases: TGTGCCAGCTCACCCGACAGCGGGGGGTTTGTGGAGCTGTTTTTT. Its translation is CASSPDSGGFVELFF. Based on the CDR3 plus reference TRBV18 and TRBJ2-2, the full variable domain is NAGVMQNPRHLVRRRGQEARLRCSPMKGHSHVYWYRQLPEEGLKFMVYLQKENIIDESGMPKERFSAEFPKEGPSILRIQQVVRGDSAAYFCASSPDSGGFVELFFGEGSRLTVL.

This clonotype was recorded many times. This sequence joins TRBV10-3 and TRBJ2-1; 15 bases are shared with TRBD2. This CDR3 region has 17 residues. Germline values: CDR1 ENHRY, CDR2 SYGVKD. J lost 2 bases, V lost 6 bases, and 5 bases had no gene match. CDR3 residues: CAIRGGTSGRTYNEQFF. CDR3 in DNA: TGTGCCATCAGGGGAGGGACTAGCGGGAGGACCTACAATGAGCAGTTCTTC.

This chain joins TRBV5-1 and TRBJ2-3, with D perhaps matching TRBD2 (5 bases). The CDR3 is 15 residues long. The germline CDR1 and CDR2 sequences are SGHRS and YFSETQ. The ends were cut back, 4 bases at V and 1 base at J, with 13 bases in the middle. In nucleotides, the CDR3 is TGCGCCAGCAGCCCCGCTTACGGGGGCACAGATACGCAGTATTTT. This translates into CASSPAYGGTDTQYF. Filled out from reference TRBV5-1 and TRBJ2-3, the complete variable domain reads KAGVTQTPRYLIKTRGQQVTLSCSPISGHRSVSWYQQTPGQGLQFLFEYFSETQRNKGNFPGRFSGRQFSNSRSEMNVSTLELGDSALYLCASSPAYGGTDTQYFGPGTRLTVL.

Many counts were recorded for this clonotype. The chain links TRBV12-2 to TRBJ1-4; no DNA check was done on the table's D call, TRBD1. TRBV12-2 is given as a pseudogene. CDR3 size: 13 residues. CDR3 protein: CASRTGPAEKLFF. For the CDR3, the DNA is TGTGCAAGTCGTACCGGTCCCGCTGAAAAACTGTTTTTT.

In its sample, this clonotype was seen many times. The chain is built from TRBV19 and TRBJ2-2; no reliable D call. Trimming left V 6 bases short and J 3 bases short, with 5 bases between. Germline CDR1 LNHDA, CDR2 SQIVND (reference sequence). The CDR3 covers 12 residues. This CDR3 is CASRWDTGELFF. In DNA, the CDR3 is TGTGCCAGTAGGTGGGACACCGGGGAGCTGTTTTTT.

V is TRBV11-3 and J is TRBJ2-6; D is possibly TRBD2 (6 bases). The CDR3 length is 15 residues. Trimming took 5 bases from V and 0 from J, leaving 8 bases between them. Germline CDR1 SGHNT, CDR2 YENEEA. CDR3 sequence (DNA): TGTGCCAGCAGCCCCGGGAGCTCTGGGGCCAACGTCCTGACTTTC. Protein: CASSPGSSGANVLTF.

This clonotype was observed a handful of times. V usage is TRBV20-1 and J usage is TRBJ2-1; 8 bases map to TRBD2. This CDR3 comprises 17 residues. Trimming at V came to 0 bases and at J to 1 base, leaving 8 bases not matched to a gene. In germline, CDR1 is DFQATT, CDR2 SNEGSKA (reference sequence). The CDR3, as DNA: TGCAGTGCTAGAGATTTCCTTAGCGGGACGTCCTACAATGAGCAGTTCTTC. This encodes CSARDFLSGTSYNEQFF.

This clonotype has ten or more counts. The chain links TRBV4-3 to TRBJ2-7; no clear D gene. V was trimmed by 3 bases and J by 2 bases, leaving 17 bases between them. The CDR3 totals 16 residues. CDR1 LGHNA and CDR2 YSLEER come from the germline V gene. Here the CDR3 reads CASSQQGRNGAYEQYF. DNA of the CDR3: TGCGCCAGCAGCCAGCAAGGTCGAAATGGCGCCTACGAGCAGTACTTC.

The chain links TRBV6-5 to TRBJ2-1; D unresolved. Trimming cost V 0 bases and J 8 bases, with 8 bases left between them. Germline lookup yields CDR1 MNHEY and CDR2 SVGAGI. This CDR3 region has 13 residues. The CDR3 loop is CASSYSQKDEQFF. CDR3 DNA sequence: TGTGCCAGCAGTTACTCCCAAAAAGATGAGCAGTTCTTC.

The CDR3 loop reads CASSRHGSRGHNEQFF. CDR3 sequence (DNA): TGTGCCAGCAGCCGGCATGGATCCCGGGGGCACAATGAGCAGTTCTTC. This chain links TRBV3-1 with TRBJ2-1, with D perhaps TRBD1 or TRBD2 (6 bases each). The germline V and J ends were trimmed by 4 bases and 5 bases, with 18 bases remaining between them. Germline V gene data show CDR1 as LGHDT and CDR2 as YNNKEL (reference sequence). This CDR3 region has 16 residues.

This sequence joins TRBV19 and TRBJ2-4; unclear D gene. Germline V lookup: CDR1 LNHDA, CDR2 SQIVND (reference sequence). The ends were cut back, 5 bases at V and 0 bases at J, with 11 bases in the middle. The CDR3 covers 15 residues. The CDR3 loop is CASSDKLIAKNIQYF. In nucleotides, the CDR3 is TGTGCCAGTAGTGACAAGTTGATAGCCAAAAACATTCAGTACTTC.

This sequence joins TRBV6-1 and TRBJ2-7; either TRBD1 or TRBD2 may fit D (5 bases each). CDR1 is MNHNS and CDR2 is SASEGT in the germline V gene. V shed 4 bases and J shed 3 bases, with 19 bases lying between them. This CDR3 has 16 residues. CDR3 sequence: CASSGTGRNFNYEQYF. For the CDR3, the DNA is TGTGCCAGCAGTGGAACGGGACGGAACTTCAACTACGAGCAGTACTTC.

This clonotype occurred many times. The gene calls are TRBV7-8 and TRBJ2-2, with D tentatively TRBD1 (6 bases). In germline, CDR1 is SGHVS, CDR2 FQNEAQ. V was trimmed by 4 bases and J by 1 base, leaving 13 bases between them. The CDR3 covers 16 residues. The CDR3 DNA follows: TGTGCCAGCAGCTCTACAGGGTCGATGAACACCGGGGAGCTGTTTTTT. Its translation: CASSSTGSMNTGELFF. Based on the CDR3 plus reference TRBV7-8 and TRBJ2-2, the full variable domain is GAGVSQSPRYKVAKRGQDVALRCDPISGHVSLFWYQQALGQGPEFLTYFQNEAQLDKSGLPSDRFFAERPEGSVSTLKIQRTQQEDSAVYLCASSSTGSMNTGELFFGEGSRLTVL.

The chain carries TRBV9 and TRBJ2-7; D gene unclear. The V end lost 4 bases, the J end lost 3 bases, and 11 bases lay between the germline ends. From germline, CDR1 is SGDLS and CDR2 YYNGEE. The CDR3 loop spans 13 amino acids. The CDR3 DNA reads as TGTGCCAGCAGCCTGGACGGATACTACGAGCAGTACTTC. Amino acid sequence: CASSLDGYYEQYF.

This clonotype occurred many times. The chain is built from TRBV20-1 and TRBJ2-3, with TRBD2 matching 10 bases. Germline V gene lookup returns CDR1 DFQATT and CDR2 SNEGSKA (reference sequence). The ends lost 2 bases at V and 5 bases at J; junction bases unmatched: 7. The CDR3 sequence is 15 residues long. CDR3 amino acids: CSARLAGEQGDTQYF. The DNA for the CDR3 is TGCAGTGCTAGACTAGCGGGAGAACAGGGAGATACGCAGTATTTT.

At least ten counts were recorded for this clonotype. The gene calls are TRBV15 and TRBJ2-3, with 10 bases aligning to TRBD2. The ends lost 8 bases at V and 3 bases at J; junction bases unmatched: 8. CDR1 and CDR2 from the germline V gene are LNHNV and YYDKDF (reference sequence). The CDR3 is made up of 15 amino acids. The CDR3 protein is CATGAGLAVTDTQYF. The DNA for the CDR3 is TGTGCCACCGGAGCCGGACTAGCGGTGACAGATACGCAGTATTTT.

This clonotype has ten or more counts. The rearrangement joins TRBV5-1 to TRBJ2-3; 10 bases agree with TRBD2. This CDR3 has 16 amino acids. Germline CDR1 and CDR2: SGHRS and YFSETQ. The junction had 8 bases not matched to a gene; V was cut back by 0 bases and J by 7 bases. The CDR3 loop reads CASSLAATSGTHTQYF. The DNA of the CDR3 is TGCGCCAGCAGCTTGGCAGCCACTAGCGGGACCCATACGCAGTATTTT.

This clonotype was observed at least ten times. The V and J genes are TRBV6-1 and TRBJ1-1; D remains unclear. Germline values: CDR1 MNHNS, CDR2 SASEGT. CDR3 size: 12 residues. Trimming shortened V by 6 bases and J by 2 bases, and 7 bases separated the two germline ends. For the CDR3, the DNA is TGTGCCAGCAGCCCCCGTAACACTGAAGCTTTCTTT. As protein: CASSPRNTEAFF.